Below are 5 T cell receptor beta chains sequenced from a single sample in a study of T cells in Graves' hyperthyroidism and ophthalmopathy. Amplification of TCR beta CDR3 regions was performed using RNA transcripts as template. The primer set for the first-round RT-PCR of the TCR CDR3 was HTBI. TCRdb fed the multiplex PCR reads into MiXCR, producing one record per CDR3 protein. This table has 500,000 to 600,000 distinct CDR3 sequences, over 45% appearing once. Sequencing used peripheral blood or thyroid tissue (not recorded which). All receptors derive from an adult woman with Graves' disease, either hyperthyroidism or ophthalmopathy (not recorded which).

This clonotype appeared many times. The chain recombines TRBV19 with TRBJ1-4; no clear D. CDR1 and CDR2 (germline): LNHDA, SQIVND (reference sequence). This CDR3 is 15 amino acids long. The V end was cut by 5 bases, the J end by 6 bases, with 16 bases between. For the CDR3, the DNA is TGTGCCAGTAGTCCCTCGGTGAGGCGAGATGAAAAACTGTTTTTT. It codes for CASSPSVRRDEKLFF.

Judged by abundance, this clonotype is medium-sized. The V and J genes are TRBV29-1 and TRBJ1-1; D remains ambiguous. The CDR3 contains 10 residues. Trimming removed 6 bases from V and 1 base from J, with 3 bases in between. Germline lookup yields CDR1 SQVTM and CDR2 ANQGSEA. The CDR3 loop is CSVRNTEAFF. DNA for the CDR3: TGCAGCGTCCGGAACACTGAAGCTTTCTTT.

As regards this clonotype: The junction does not match germline at one end; this may be a read error. The chain joins TRBV5-1 to TRBJ1-5; unclear D gene. This CDR3 has 14 amino acids. Germline CDR1 SGHRS, CDR2 YFSETQ. CDR3 sequence: CASSYHGFDQPQHF. The CDR3 nucleotides are TGTGCCAGCAGCTACCACGGGTTCGATCAGCCCCAGCATTTT.

This clonotype was observed many times. The chain uses TRBV10-3 and TRBJ2-7; D is perhaps TRBD2 (6 bases). The V and J ends lost 0 bases and 3 bases respectively, with 12 bases between them. Per the germline V gene, CDR1 is ENHRY and CDR2 is SYGVKD. The CDR3 spans 15 residues. The CDR3 reads CAISESKASVYEQYF. The DNA of the CDR3 is TGTGCCATCAGTGAGTCGAAGGCTAGCGTCTACGAGCAGTACTTC.

The chain links TRBV20-1 to TRBJ2-1; 8 nucleotides align to TRBD2. Losses at the gene ends were 0 bases for V and 6 bases for J; bases not matched to a gene: 7. Germline loops: CDR1 DFQATT, CDR2 SNEGSKA (reference sequence). CDR3 length: 15 amino acids. The CDR3: CSARDLTGGGNEQFF. The CDR3 region has the DNA TGCAGTGCTAGAGATTTGACGGGAGGGGGCAATGAGCAGTTCTTC.